A selection of T cell receptor beta chains follows, all from one sample in a study of blood T cells in healthy people across ages. TCRdb passed the 5' RACE reads through MiXCR, listing each CDR3 protein once. The sample contains 650,000 to 800,000 distinct CDR3 sequences, 52% of which appear only once. The specimen sequenced was blood. The receptor set was obtained from an elderly woman in good health. Each CDR3 is given with its conserved first and last residue. Fields, in order: V gene, D gene, J gene, CDR3 protein. The D gene is left open where the match is weak.

>TRBV12-3/TRBV12-4|NA|TRBJ1-1
CASSLGDNTEAFF
>TRBV7-2|NA|TRBJ2-5
CASSLPSGFRETQYF
>TRBV15|TRBD1|TRBJ2-3
CATNRPGQGPDTQYF
>TRBV12-3/TRBV12-4|NA|TRBJ1-2
CASSLLGAAANGYTF
>TRBV4-1|NA|TRBJ2-7
CASSQDRTGTVYEQYF
>TRBV28|NA|TRBJ1-4
CASSFRDVANEKLFF
>TRBV10-3|NA|TRBJ1-2
CAISDEARMGFDGYTF
>TRBV12-3/TRBV12-4|NA|TRBJ2-3
CASNLDALGIDTQYF
>TRBV4-1|NA|TRBJ2-3
CASSQDKGRGTDTQYF
>TRBV7-2|NA|TRBJ2-7
CASSLRGGPGYEQYF
>TRBV12-3/TRBV12-4|NA|TRBJ1-1
CASSLARAAEAFF
>TRBV30|NA|TRBJ2-1
CAWRGLGNLNNEQFF
>TRBV29-1|NA|TRBJ1-2
CSAPTGAQEDGYTF
>TRBV4-2|NA|TRBJ2-3
CASSQRRAATSTDTQYF
>TRBV29-1|NA|TRBJ1-1
CSVEPGVHTEAFF
>TRBV20-1|TRBD2|NA
CSARDSASGGVYEQYF
>TRBV10-1|TRBD1|TRBJ2-7
CASSERQGEAQYF
>TRBV20-1|NA|TRBJ2-5
CTGRTDKETQYF
>TRBV7-2|NA|TRBJ1-5
CASSLDVQPQHF
>TRBV7-9|TRBD1|TRBJ2-4
CASSLLTGDQTKNIQYF
>TRBV5-1|TRBD1|TRBJ1-2
CASSRTGSDGFTF
>TRBV24-1|NA|TRBJ2-1
CATSDAGSSYNEQFF
>TRBV29-1|NA|TRBJ2-1
CSVGSGWGMGNEQFF
>TRBV20-1|NA|TRBJ2-1
CSARDGGYVVSYNEQFF
>TRBV28|NA|TRBJ2-1
CASRDYFYNEQFF
>TRBV20-1|NA|TRBJ2-7
CSAIKDPGQAYEQYF
>TRBV20-1|NA|TRBJ2-1
CSARVRAREQFF
>TRBV5-1|NA|TRBJ1-5
CASSLGDFNQPQHF
>TRBV2|TRBD1|TRBJ1-2
CVSSVEQGSIYGYTF
>TRBV28|TRBD1|TRBJ2-7
CASSLDRGPYEQYF
>TRBV27|NA|TRBJ1-1
CASRELDTEAFF
>TRBV12-3/TRBV12-4|TRBD1|TRBJ1-4
CASSWGQGTEKLFF
>TRBV7-9|NA|TRBJ2-5
CASSPRVGNIRNEQYF
>TRBV6-1|NA|TRBJ1-1
CASSDFLLLRGTEAFF
>TRBV28|TRBD1|TRBJ2-4
CASSSASKSPLPGQGDKNIQYF
>TRBV7-3|TRBD1|TRBJ2-1
CASRATGQGSNEQFF
>TRBV5-1|TRBD1|TRBJ2-4
CASSLRTGVVVGENIQYF
>TRBV20-1|NA|TRBJ2-5
CSASGSKTQYF
>TRBV27|NA|NA
CASSSLGRLQRVETQYF
>TRBV29-1|NA|TRBJ2-6
CSVGDGAGANVLTF
>TRBV4-3|TRBD2|TRBJ2-1
CASSQTRLAGEQFF
>TRBV20-1|NA|TRBJ1-2
CSATGSGGYTF
>TRBV29-1|NA|TRBJ2-5
CSVDYRRRLEETQYF
>TRBV20-1|NA|TRBJ2-7
CSARPGLYEQYF
>TRBV9|TRBD1|TRBJ2-3
CASSVGQAGGADTQYF
>TRBV14|NA|TRBJ2-3
CASSQDQSTDTQYF
>TRBV29-1|NA|NA
CSVAGRLAQNNEQYF
>TRBV5-5|NA|TRBJ1-2
CATGRADYGYTF
>TRBV18|NA|TRBJ2-3
CACSPQGRDTQYF
>TRBV2|NA|TRBJ2-7
CASSEGDPGSSPYEQYF
>TRBV6-5|NA|TRBJ2-2
CASSSGGNTGELFF
>TRBV19|NA|TRBJ1-4
CASSIGSGRNEKLFF
>TRBV20-1|TRBD2|TRBJ2-3
CSAIDVGAGRTDTQYF
>TRBV4-1|TRBD2|TRBJ2-1
CASSKHTGLAGNEQFF
>TRBV9|TRBD1|TRBJ1-2
CATEGAGGYTF